This TCR beta chain was sequenced for a study of blood T cell repertoires in COVID-19 (dated by TCRdb to about 2020). A note on the overall study: Samples from collaborators originated in the United States, Italy and Spain and spanned both the acute and convalescent phases of COVID-19. The material from the prospective study consisted of cDNA or gDNA derived from T cells, B-cell-depleted T cells, or PBMCs. The dataset comprised deeply sampled blood TCRbeta repertoires from subjects exposed to, actively infected with, or recovered from COVID-19. The repertoires were released in a freely available public database meant as a resource for research on the immune response to SARS-CoV-2. The samples were drawn from two sources: the first 160 participants of the ongoing ImmuneRACE study, and 1,000 to 1,500 subjects contributed by 6 global collaborators. A de-identified subject ID, COVID-19 status, age in years and sex were almost always included in the sample metadata. Where available, HLA class I and class II types were obtained from metadata supplied by the sample provider rather than from assay-based typing. What the research found in general, with its limitations: Clinical and demographic metadata were provided uncurated, with the amount varying by source and participant.

The collaborating institutions used their own protocols to collect whole blood in K2EDTA tubes. For TCRbeta analysis, collaborators shipped samples in one of three forms: frozen whole blood, isolated PBMCs, or DNA extracted from either of those sample types. Concerning this clone: Its antigen is currently not known. Base qualities were left out, and no much larger clone turns up one base away.

TCRbeta CDR3 regions were amplified from genomic DNA by means of the immunoSEQ Assay, a bias-controlled multiplex PCR. In the original analysis: The number of nucleated cells in each sample was estimated from the amplification of reference gene primers within the assay. Sequence reads were collapsed and filtered to measure the absolute abundance of every unique TCRbeta CDR3 rearrangement. Productive Simpson clonality was computed per sample as the square root of Simpson's diversity index over productive rearrangements. TCRdb mirrors the immuneACCESS table, restricted to in-frame sequences. Some clones are absent from its copies; in checked studies, under half trace to an unresolved V gene, and the reason for the others is unknown. From that table come the V and J calls and clone size; the DNA was used to work out D and trimming. The sample has tens of thousands of clones on record, 82% of them singletons. Roughly 12% of the sample lies in the top ten.

At the junction V is shortened by 4 bases and J by 3 bases; bases outside the gene matches: 4. Inclusive of the bounding cysteine and phenylalanine, the CDR3 is 15 residues long. The kept DNA is CDR3 alone, 45 bases in frame from the first base. CDR1 and CDR2 (SEHNR, FQNEAQ) derive from the germline V gene (reference sequence). The specimen sequenced was peripheral blood. This sequence uses TRBV7-9 and TRBJ2-3, with 10 bases aligning to TRBD1. The source is a human donor in a cohort sampled during active COVID-19. The CDR3 protein is CASSSRQGATDTQYF. The DNA is TGTGCCAGCAGCTCTCGACAGGGGGCTACAGATACGCAGTATTTT.